The source of this TCR beta chain is a study of PD-1 blockade in classical Hodgkin lymphoma. CDR1 is SGDLS, CDR2 YYNGEE, per germline. Between the trimmed V and J ends, which lost 4 bases and 2 bases, there was a span of 9 bases. This CDR3 comprises 14 residues. Assay used: immunoSEQ multiplex PCR; TCRdb lists only in-frame clones, some missing. This table has tens of thousands of clones, around 80% appearing once. Noted time point: cycle 4 day 1 (C4D1), after more than five weeks of nivolumab. Every patient experienced relapse after autologous stem cell transplantation, and brentuximab vedotin exposure varied.

Sequenced here: peripheral blood mononuclear cells (PBMCs), sampled before the fourth cycle of nivolumab. J is TRBJ2-2 and V is TRBV9; tentatively, D is TRBD2 (6 bases). The TCR was taken from a human donor with classical Hodgkin lymphoma. The CDR3 protein is CASSPGTNTGELFF. Written as DNA, the CDR3 is TGTGCCAGCAGCCCGGGGACTAACACCGGGGAGCTGTTTTTT.